The entry below describes one T cell receptor (beta chain). The CDR3 has 13 residues. V lost 7 bases to trimming and J lost 7 bases, with 11 bases between them. Produced via immunoSEQ multiplex PCR; TCRdb's table is partial and in-frame only. The table lists roughly 73,000 clones, roughly 84% of them singletons. The data are from a study of control samples from healthy donors and cancer patients. The chain recombines TRBV12-3 or TRBV12-4 with TRBJ1-6; no clear D gene. Source material: blood. This clonotype was obtained from a man aged 50 to 60 in good health. The CDR3 nucleotides are TGTGCCAGCAAAATCATCTGGAATTCACCCCTCCACTTT. Translated, it gives CASKIIWNSPLHF.